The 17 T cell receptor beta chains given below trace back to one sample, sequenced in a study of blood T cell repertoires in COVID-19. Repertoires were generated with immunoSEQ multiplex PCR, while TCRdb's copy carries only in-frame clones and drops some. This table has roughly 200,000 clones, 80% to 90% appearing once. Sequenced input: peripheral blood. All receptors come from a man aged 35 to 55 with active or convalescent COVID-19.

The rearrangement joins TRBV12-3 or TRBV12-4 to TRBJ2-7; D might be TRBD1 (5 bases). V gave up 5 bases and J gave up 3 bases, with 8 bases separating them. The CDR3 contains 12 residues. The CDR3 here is CASSDRFYEQYF. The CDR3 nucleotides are TGTGCCAGCAGTGACAGATTCTACGAGCAGTACTTC.

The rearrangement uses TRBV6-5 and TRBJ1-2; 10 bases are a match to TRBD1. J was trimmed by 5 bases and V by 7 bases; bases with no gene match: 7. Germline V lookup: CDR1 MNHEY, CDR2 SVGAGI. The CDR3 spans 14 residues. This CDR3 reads CASTQTGQGYGYTF. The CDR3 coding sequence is TGTGCCAGCACCCAGACGGGACAGGGGTATGGCTACACCTTC.

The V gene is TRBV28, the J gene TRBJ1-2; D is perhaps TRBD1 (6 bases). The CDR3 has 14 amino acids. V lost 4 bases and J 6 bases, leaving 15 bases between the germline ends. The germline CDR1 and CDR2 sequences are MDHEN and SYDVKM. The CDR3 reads CASSSGAGEDGYTF. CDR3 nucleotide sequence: TGTGCCAGCAGTTCAGGGGCGGGTGAGGATGGCTACACCTTC.

The CDR3 sequence: CASSYLTEAFF. In DNA form, the CDR3 reads TGTGCCAGCAGTTATCTCACTGAAGCTTTCTTT. The chain couples TRBV6-5 to TRBJ1-1; D gene uncertain. The length of the CDR3 is 11 residues. V was shortened by 3 bases and J by 4 bases, with 3 bases between the two germline ends. CDR1 and CDR2 from the germline V gene are MNHEY and SVGAGI.

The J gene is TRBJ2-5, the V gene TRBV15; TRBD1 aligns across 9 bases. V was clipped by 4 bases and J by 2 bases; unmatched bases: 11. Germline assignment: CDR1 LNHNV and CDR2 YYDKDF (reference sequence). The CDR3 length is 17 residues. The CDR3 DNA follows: TGTGCCACCAGCACTCCTATTACCGGGACAGGGCAAGAGACCCAGTACTTC. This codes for CATSTPITGTGQETQYF.

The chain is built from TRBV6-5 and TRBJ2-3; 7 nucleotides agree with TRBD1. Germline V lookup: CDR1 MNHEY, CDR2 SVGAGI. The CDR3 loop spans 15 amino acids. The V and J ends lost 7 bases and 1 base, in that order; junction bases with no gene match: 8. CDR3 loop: CASNLGQARTDTQYF. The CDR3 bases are TGTGCCAGCAACCTTGGACAGGCCCGCACAGATACGCAGTATTTT.

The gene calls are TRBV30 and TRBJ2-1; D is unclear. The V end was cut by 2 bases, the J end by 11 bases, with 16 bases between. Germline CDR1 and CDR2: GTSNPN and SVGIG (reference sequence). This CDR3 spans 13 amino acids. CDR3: CAWSISGGQKQFF. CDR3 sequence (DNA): TGTGCCTGGAGTATATCCGGTGGGCAGAAGCAGTTCTTC.

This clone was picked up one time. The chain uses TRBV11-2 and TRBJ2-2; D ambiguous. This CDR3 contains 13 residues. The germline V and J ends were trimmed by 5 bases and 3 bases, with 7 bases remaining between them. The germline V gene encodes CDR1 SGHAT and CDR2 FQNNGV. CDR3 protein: CASSRSDTGELFF. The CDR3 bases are TGTGCCAGCAGCCGTAGTGACACCGGGGAGCTGTTTTTT.

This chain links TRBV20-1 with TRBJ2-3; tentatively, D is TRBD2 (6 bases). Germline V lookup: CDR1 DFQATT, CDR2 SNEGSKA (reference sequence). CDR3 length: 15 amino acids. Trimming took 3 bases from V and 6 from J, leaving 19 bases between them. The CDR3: CSASPRALASDTQYF. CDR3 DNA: TGCAGTGCTAGTCCCCGGGCACTAGCTTCTGATACGCAGTATTTT.

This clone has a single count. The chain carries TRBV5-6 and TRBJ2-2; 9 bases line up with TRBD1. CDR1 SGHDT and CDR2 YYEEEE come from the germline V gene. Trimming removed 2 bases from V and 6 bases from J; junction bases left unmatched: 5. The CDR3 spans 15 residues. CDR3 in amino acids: CASSLGDRVSGELFF. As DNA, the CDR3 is TGTGCCAGCAGCTTAGGGGACAGGGTTTCCGGGGAGCTGTTTTTT.

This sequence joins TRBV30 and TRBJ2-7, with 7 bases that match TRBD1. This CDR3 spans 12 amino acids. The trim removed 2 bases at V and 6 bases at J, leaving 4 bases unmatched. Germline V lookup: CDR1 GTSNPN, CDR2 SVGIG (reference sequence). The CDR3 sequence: CAWSYRGVEQYF. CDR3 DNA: TGTGCCTGGAGTTACAGGGGAGTCGAGCAGTACTTC.

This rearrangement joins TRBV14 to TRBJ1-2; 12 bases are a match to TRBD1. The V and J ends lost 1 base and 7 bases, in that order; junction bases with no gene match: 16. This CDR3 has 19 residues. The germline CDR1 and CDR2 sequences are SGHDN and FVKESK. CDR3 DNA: TGTGCCAGCAGCCAAGGTCATGGGGACAGGGGGCTGATGATTGCTGGCTACACCTTC. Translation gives CASSQGHGDRGLMIAGYTF. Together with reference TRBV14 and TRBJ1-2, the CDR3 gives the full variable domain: EAGVTQFPSHSVIEKGQTVTLRCDPISGHDNLYWYRRVMGKEIKFLLHFVKESKQDESGMPNNRFLAERTGGTYSTLKVQPAELEDSGVYFCASSQGHGDRGLMIAGYTFGSGTRLTVV.

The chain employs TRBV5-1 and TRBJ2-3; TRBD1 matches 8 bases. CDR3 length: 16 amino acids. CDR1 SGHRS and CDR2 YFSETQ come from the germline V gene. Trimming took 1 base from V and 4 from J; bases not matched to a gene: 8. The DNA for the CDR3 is TGCGCCAGCAGCTTGAGGCTGAGGACAGGGCCAGATACGCAGTATTTT. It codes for CASSLRLRTGPDTQYF.

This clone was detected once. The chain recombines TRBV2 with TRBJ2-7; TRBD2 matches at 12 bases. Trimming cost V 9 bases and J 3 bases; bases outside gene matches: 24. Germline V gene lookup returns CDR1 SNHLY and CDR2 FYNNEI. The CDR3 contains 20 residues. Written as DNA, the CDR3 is TGTGCCAGTCGACTAGCGGGAGATAACGGCTTGCGGGGGGGGATCTACGAGCAGTACTTC. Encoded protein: CASRLAGDNGLRGGIYEQYF.

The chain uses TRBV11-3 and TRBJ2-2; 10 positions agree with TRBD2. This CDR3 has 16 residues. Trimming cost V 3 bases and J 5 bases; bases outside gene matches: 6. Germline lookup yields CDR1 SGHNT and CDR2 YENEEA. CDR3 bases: TGTGCCAGCAGCTTCCAAGGGGGACTAGCGACCGGGGAGCTGTTTTTT. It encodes CASSFQGGLATGELFF.

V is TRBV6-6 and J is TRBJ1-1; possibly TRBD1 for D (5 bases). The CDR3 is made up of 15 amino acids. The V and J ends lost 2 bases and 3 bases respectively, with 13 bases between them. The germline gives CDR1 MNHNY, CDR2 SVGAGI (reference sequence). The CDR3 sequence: CASSYLQGSYTEAFF. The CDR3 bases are TGTGCCAGCAGTTACCTCCAGGGTTCCTACACTGAAGCTTTCTTT.

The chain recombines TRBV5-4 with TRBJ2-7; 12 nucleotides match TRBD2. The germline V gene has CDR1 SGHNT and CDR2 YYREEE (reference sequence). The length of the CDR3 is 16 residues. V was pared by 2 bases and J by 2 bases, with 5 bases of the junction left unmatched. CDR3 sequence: CASSFGLAGGTYEQYF. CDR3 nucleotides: TGTGCCAGCAGCTTTGGGCTAGCGGGAGGGACCTACGAGCAGTACTTC.